Described below is a single T cell receptor beta chain sequence and its context. As yet, its antigen is unknown. The data belong to a study of T cell responses to AZD1222 COVID-19 vaccine. In the study overall: Second doses were pooled across both intervals (about 4 or about 12 weeks).

The CDR3 spans 14 residues. Trimming stripped 5 bases from V and 5 bases from J, with 12 bases between. Germline V gene data show CDR1 as KGHSH and CDR2 as LQKENI. Study observations and caveats: Baseline seropositivity occurred in only a handful of AZD1222 recipients. Among the donors, most were white British and more were female, and clonal diversity was possibly underestimated.

The method was immunoSEQ multiplex PCR; TCRdb's version includes in-frame clones alone and lacks a portion of them. This table holds 150,000 or so clones, around 86% found once. The V gene is TRBV18, the J gene TRBJ2-2; the D gene is possibly TRBD1 (5 bases). The receptor comes from an adult in good health. Source: peripheral blood, taken on day 0 of AZD1222 vaccination. CDR3 sequence: CASSSAGLTGELFF. DNA for the CDR3: TGTGCCAGCTCATCCGCAGGGTTAACCGGGGAGCTGTTTTTT.